Shown below are 3 T cell receptor beta chains from a single sample sequenced in a study of T cell responses to AZD1222 COVID-19 vaccine. Repertoires were generated with immunoSEQ multiplex PCR, while TCRdb's copy carries only in-frame clones and drops some. This sample carries some 93,000 clones, 85% to 90% of them seen once, and the ten largest clones take about 12%. The source material was peripheral blood, sampled 28 days after the second AZD1222 dose. These receptors were taken from an adult who received the AZD1222 COVID-19 vaccine.

The genes are TRBV29-1 and TRBJ2-2; a possible D gene is TRBD1 (5 bases). CDR3 length equals 14 residues. CDR1 is SQVTM and CDR2 is ANQGSEA in the germline V gene. Trimming stripped 4 bases from V and 1 base from J, with 10 bases between. The CDR3 region has the DNA TGCAGCGTTGGGTCACAGGAGAACACCGGGGAGCTGTTTTTT. Its protein product is CSVGSQENTGELFF.

This clone was observed once. J is TRBJ1-1 and V is TRBV12-3 or TRBV12-4; D remains ambiguous. The CDR3 consists of 13 residues. With 3 bases removed from V and 6 bases from J, the gap between germline ends came to 11 bases. CDR3 coding DNA: TGTGCCAGCAGTTTTAGCAACTTTGCTGAAGCTTTCTTT. As protein: CASSFSNFAEAFF.

This chain connects TRBV5-4 to TRBJ1-5; 9 positions match TRBD1. The J segment lost 1 base and the V segment lost 3 bases, leaving 2 bases of the junction unmatched. This CDR3 is 15 amino acids long. Looked up from germline, CDR1 is SGHNT and CDR2 is YYREEE (reference sequence). CDR3 bases: TGTGCCAGCAGCTGGGGGACAGGGAGCAATCAGCCCCAGCATTTT. This codes for CASSWGTGSNQPQHF.